These T cell receptor beta chains were read from a single sample in a study of blood T cell repertoires in COVID-19. Data came from immunoSEQ multiplex PCR; TCRdb stores just in-frame clones and leaves some out. The table shows about 120,000 clones, with roughly 87% occurring only once. Sequenced sample: peripheral blood. Receptors were obtained from a human donor in a cohort sampled during active COVID-19. Each CDR3 is given with its conserved first and last residue. Each record gives: V gene, J gene, clone size, D gene, CDR3 protein, CDR3 DNA. The D gene is left open where the match is weak. Size tells how often a clone was seen (once, few, many) or the class of an expanded clone, and some rows leave it out.

v_call: TRBV10-2; j_call: TRBJ1-1; clone_size: NA; d_call: NA; cdr3_aa: CASSRTVNTEAFF; cdr3_nt: TGCGCCAGCAGCCGGACAGTGAACACTGAAGCTTTCTTT
v_call: TRBV10-3; j_call: TRBJ2-2; clone_size: NA; d_call: NA; cdr3_aa: CAISESSPGEAGELFF; cdr3_nt: TGTGCCATCAGTGAGTCGAGTCCCGGGGAGGCCGGGGAGCTGTTTTTT
v_call: TRBV19; j_call: TRBJ2-3; clone_size: NA; d_call: NA; cdr3_aa: CASSRWEDGGTDTQYF; cdr3_nt: TGTGCCAGTAGCCGATGGGAGGACGGGGGCACAGATACGCAGTATTTT
v_call: TRBV19; j_call: TRBJ1-4; clone_size: few; d_call: NA; cdr3_aa: CASSQGSNEKLFF; cdr3_nt: TGTGCCAGTAGTCAGGGGTCTAATGAAAAACTGTTTTTT
v_call: TRBV6-2/TRBV6-3; j_call: TRBJ1-1; clone_size: NA; d_call: NA; cdr3_aa: CASSYGRMGTEAFF; cdr3_nt: TGTGCCAGCAGTTACGGGAGGATGGGGACTGAAGCTTTCTTT
v_call: TRBV7-2; j_call: TRBJ2-3; clone_size: NA; d_call: TRBD2; cdr3_aa: CASSAGLAGIADTQYF; cdr3_nt: TGTGCCAGCAGCGCCGGACTAGCGGGAATAGCAGATACGCAGTATTTT
v_call: TRBV4-1; j_call: TRBJ1-5; clone_size: many; d_call: NA; cdr3_aa: CASSQDETGRQPQHF; cdr3_nt: TGCGCCAGCAGCCAAGATGAGACCGGGAGACAGCCCCAGCATTTT
v_call: TRBV5-4; j_call: TRBJ1-1; clone_size: NA; d_call: TRBD1; cdr3_aa: CASSLLVRGQGEAFF; cdr3_nt: TGTGCCAGCAGCTTGCTCGTCAGGGGGCAGGGTGAAGCTTTCTTT
v_call: TRBV5-1; j_call: TRBJ2-7; clone_size: once; d_call: NA; cdr3_aa: CASSLWDSSSYEQYF; cdr3_nt: TGCGCCAGCAGCTTGTGGGACTCCAGCTCCTACGAGCAGTACTTC
v_call: TRBV18; j_call: TRBJ1-1; clone_size: NA; d_call: NA; cdr3_aa: CASSLRQLSNTEAFF; cdr3_nt: TGTGCCAGCTCACTCCGACAGCTTTCGAACACTGAAGCTTTCTTT
v_call: TRBV5-1; j_call: TRBJ1-1; clone_size: NA; d_call: TRBD1; cdr3_aa: CASSLVGTGKMNTEAFF; cdr3_nt: TGCGCCAGCAGCTTGGTAGGGACAGGTAAAATGAACACTGAAGCTTTCTTT
v_call: TRBV14; j_call: TRBJ2-7; clone_size: NA; d_call: TRBD1; cdr3_aa: CASSQSPGQGLREQYF; cdr3_nt: TGTGCCAGCAGCCAAAGCCCGGGACAGGGGTTAAGAGAGCAGTACTTC
v_call: TRBV6-5; j_call: TRBJ1-2; clone_size: NA; d_call: NA; cdr3_aa: CATTEQGDYGYTF; cdr3_nt: TGTGCCACCACGGAACAGGGTGACTATGGCTACACCTTC
v_call: TRBV19; j_call: TRBJ2-4; clone_size: NA; d_call: TRBD1; cdr3_aa: CASSIDHRGSTKNIQYF; cdr3_nt: TGTGCCAGTAGTATAGATCACAGGGGGTCGACCAAAAACATTCAGTACTTC
v_call: TRBV5-8; j_call: TRBJ2-7; clone_size: NA; d_call: TRBD1; cdr3_aa: CASSADGDSTYEQYF; cdr3_nt: TGTGCCAGCAGCGCAGATGGGGACAGTACCTACGAGCAGTACTTC
v_call: TRBV29-1; j_call: TRBJ2-5; clone_size: NA; d_call: TRBD2; cdr3_aa: CSVDKAGARETQYF; cdr3_nt: TGCAGCGTTGATAAAGCGGGAGCCCGAGAGACCCAGTACTTC
v_call: TRBV6-5; j_call: TRBJ2-7; clone_size: NA; d_call: TRBD1; cdr3_aa: CASTRTGSSYEQYF; cdr3_nt: TGTGCCAGCACCAGGACAGGGAGCTCCTACGAGCAGTACTTC
v_call: TRBV24-1; j_call: TRBJ1-5; clone_size: NA; d_call: NA; cdr3_aa: CATSDWSNQPQHF; cdr3_nt: TGTGCCACCAGTGACTGGAGTAATCAGCCCCAGCATTTT
v_call: TRBV5-4; j_call: TRBJ2-1; clone_size: NA; d_call: NA; cdr3_aa: CASSLVGGTDGYNEQFF; cdr3_nt: TGTGCCAGCAGCTTGGTTGGCGGGACGGACGGCTACAATGAGCAGTTCTTC
v_call: TRBV14; j_call: TRBJ2-3; clone_size: NA; d_call: NA; cdr3_aa: CASSHRRGIGTDTQYF; cdr3_nt: TGTGCCAGCAGCCACCGCAGGGGAATAGGCACAGATACGCAGTATTTT
v_call: TRBV19; j_call: TRBJ1-5; clone_size: NA; d_call: TRBD1; cdr3_aa: CASSTGTGVSNQPQHF; cdr3_nt: TGTGCCAGTAGTACTGGGACAGGGGTTAGCAATCAGCCCCAGCATTTT
v_call: TRBV4-1; j_call: TRBJ1-6; clone_size: NA; d_call: TRBD1; cdr3_aa: CASSVHGTGDRTLHF; cdr3_nt: TGCGCCAGCAGCGTCCACGGGACAGGGGATCGAACCCTCCACTTT
v_call: TRBV5-1; j_call: TRBJ1-2; clone_size: few; d_call: NA; cdr3_aa: CASSLTERGYTF; cdr3_nt: TGCGCCAGCAGCTTGACGGAGCGAGGCTACACCTTC
v_call: TRBV11-3; j_call: TRBJ1-1; clone_size: once; d_call: TRBD1; cdr3_aa: CASSGGTGYTEAFF; cdr3_nt: TGTGCCAGCAGCGGGGGGACAGGATACACTGAAGCTTTCTTT
v_call: TRBV4-1; j_call: TRBJ1-6; clone_size: NA; d_call: NA; cdr3_aa: CASSPPGRDSPLHF; cdr3_nt: TGCGCCAGCAGCCCCCCCGGCAGGGATTCACCCCTCCACTTT
v_call: TRBV5-1; j_call: TRBJ1-5; clone_size: NA; d_call: NA; cdr3_aa: CASSKTSNQPQHF; cdr3_nt: TGCGCCAGCAGCAAGACAAGCAATCAGCCCCAGCATTTT
v_call: TRBV15; j_call: TRBJ1-5; clone_size: NA; d_call: NA; cdr3_aa: CATSRDEGGQQPQHF; cdr3_nt: TGTGCCACCAGCAGAGATGAAGGGGGTCAACAGCCCCAGCATTTT
v_call: TRBV24-1; j_call: TRBJ2-2; clone_size: NA; d_call: TRBD2; cdr3_aa: CATSDASGRGPNTGELFF; cdr3_nt: TGTGCCACCAGTGATGCGTCCGGGAGGGGACCGAACACCGGGGAGCTGTTTTTT
v_call: TRBV2; j_call: TRBJ2-7; clone_size: NA; d_call: TRBD2; cdr3_aa: CASSDGPSGSYEQYF; cdr3_nt: TGTGCCAGCAGTGATGGGCCTAGCGGATCGTACGAGCAGTACTTC
v_call: TRBV14; j_call: TRBJ1-1; clone_size: few; d_call: NA; cdr3_aa: CASSQSVETEAFF; cdr3_nt: TGTGCCAGCAGCCAGTCGGTGGAGACTGAAGCTTTCTTT
v_call: TRBV29-1; j_call: TRBJ1-1; clone_size: NA; d_call: NA; cdr3_aa: CSVELGGTEAFF; cdr3_nt: TGCAGCGTTGAACTCGGGGGGACTGAAGCTTTCTTT
v_call: TRBV4-1; j_call: TRBJ1-1; clone_size: NA; d_call: NA; cdr3_aa: CASSQLQLNTEAFF; cdr3_nt: TGCGCCAGCAGCCAACTACAGTTGAACACTGAAGCTTTCTTT
v_call: TRBV28; j_call: TRBJ2-5; clone_size: NA; d_call: TRBD2; cdr3_aa: CASSFLRGGVEYF; cdr3_nt: TGTGCCAGCAGTTTCCTTCGCGGGGGGGTGGAGTACTTC
v_call: TRBV4-2; j_call: TRBJ2-7; clone_size: NA; d_call: TRBD2; cdr3_aa: CASSQDHVAGVPYEQYF; cdr3_nt: TGTGCCAGCAGCCAAGATCATGTAGCGGGAGTACCCTACGAGCAGTACTTC
v_call: TRBV7-9; j_call: TRBJ1-2; clone_size: NA; d_call: TRBD1; cdr3_aa: CASSFYRTGGDFDGYTF; cdr3_nt: TGTGCCAGCAGCTTCTACCGGACAGGCGGAGATTTTGATGGCTACACCTTC
v_call: TRBV6-1; j_call: TRBJ2-1; clone_size: NA; d_call: TRBD2; cdr3_aa: CASSERAGDRPNEQFF; cdr3_nt: TGTGCCAGCAGTGAAAGAGCGGGAGACCGTCCCAATGAGCAGTTCTTC
v_call: TRBV11-3; j_call: TRBJ2-5; clone_size: NA; d_call: TRBD2; cdr3_aa: CASSLEASGTGYQETQYF; cdr3_nt: TGTGCCAGCAGCTTAGAGGCTAGCGGGACCGGTTACCAAGAGACCCAGTACTTC
v_call: TRBV10-3; j_call: TRBJ1-2; clone_size: NA; d_call: NA; cdr3_aa: CAISESQGRDYGYTF; cdr3_nt: TGTGCCATCAGTGAGTCTCAGGGTAGGGACTATGGCTACACCTTC
v_call: TRBV28; j_call: TRBJ2-2; clone_size: NA; d_call: TRBD2; cdr3_aa: CASSLYIAGDTGELFF; cdr3_nt: TGTGCCAGCAGTTTATATATAGCGGGAGACACCGGGGAGCTGTTTTTT
v_call: TRBV28; j_call: TRBJ2-4; clone_size: NA; d_call: NA; cdr3_aa: CASRRVLRAKNIQYF; cdr3_nt: TGTGCCAGCAGGCGGGTCCTGAGAGCCAAAAACATTCAGTACTTC
v_call: TRBV11-2; j_call: TRBJ1-1; clone_size: NA; d_call: TRBD1; cdr3_aa: CASSPAAGGTEAFF; cdr3_nt: TGTGCCAGCAGCCCGGCGGCAGGGGGCACTGAAGCTTTCTTT
v_call: TRBV11-3; j_call: TRBJ2-3; clone_size: NA; d_call: TRBD2; cdr3_aa: CASSPSGSSTDTQYF; cdr3_nt: TGTGCCAGCAGCCCTAGCGGCTCTAGCACAGATACGCAGTATTTT
v_call: TRBV19; j_call: TRBJ2-1; clone_size: NA; d_call: TRBD2; cdr3_aa: CASLRTSGGNNEQFF; cdr3_nt: TGTGCCAGCTTGCGCACTAGCGGGGGAAACAATGAGCAGTTCTTC
v_call: TRBV12-5; j_call: TRBJ2-1; clone_size: NA; d_call: NA; cdr3_aa: CASGPRRQFSYNEQFF; cdr3_nt: TGTGCTAGTGGTCCCCGTCGCCAGTTTTCATACAATGAGCAGTTCTTC
v_call: TRBV24-1; j_call: TRBJ2-5; clone_size: NA; d_call: TRBD1; cdr3_aa: CATSDRRTGKQETQYF; cdr3_nt: TGTGCCACCAGTGACCGAAGGACAGGGAAGCAAGAGACCCAGTACTTC
v_call: TRBV27; j_call: TRBJ2-1; clone_size: NA; d_call: TRBD2; cdr3_aa: CASSPPPSGRDNEQFF; cdr3_nt: TGTGCCAGCAGTCCGCCCCCCAGCGGGAGGGACAATGAGCAGTTCTTC
v_call: TRBV4-1; j_call: TRBJ2-7; clone_size: NA; d_call: TRBD1; cdr3_aa: CASSAHTPGGASYEQYF; cdr3_nt: TGCGCCAGCAGCGCCCACACTCCAGGGGGTGCCTCCTACGAGCAGTACTTC
v_call: TRBV5-6; j_call: TRBJ1-1; clone_size: NA; d_call: NA; cdr3_aa: CASSPGIKNTEAFF; cdr3_nt: TGTGCCAGCAGCCCAGGAATAAAAAACACTGAAGCTTTCTTT
v_call: TRBV20-1; j_call: TRBJ1-5; clone_size: NA; d_call: NA; cdr3_aa: CSAPGGQPQHF; cdr3_nt: TGCAGTGCGCCGGGTGGTCAGCCCCAGCATTTT
v_call: TRBV6-5; j_call: TRBJ2-1; clone_size: NA; d_call: NA; cdr3_aa: CASSTTYNEQFF; cdr3_nt: TGTGCCAGCAGTACTACCTACAATGAGCAGTTCTTC